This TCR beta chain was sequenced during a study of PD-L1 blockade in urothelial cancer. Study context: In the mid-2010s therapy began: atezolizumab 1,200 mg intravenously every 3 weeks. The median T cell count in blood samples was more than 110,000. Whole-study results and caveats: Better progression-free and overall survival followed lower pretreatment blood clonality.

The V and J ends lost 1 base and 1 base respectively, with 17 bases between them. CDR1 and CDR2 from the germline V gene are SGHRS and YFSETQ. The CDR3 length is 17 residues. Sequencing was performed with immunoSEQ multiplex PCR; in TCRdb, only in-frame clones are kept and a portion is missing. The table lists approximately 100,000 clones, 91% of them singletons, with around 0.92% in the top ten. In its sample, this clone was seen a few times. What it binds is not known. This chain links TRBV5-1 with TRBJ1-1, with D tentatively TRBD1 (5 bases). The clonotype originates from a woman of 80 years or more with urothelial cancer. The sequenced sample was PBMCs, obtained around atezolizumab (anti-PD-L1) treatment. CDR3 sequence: CASSLPIQKDRNTEAFF. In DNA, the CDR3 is TGCGCCAGCAGCTTGCCCATACAAAAAGACAGGAACACTGAAGCTTTCTTT.